This passage covers 3 T cell receptor beta chains from one sample sequenced in a study of technical replicates of blood from several donors. Only in-frame clones appear in the TCRdb table, and some are missing; sequencing was by immunoSEQ multiplex PCR. Here the sample spans about 13,000 clones, 80% to 90% being singletons. The specimen sequenced was PBMCs. The receptors come from a human donor in good health.

The chain joins TRBV4-2 to TRBJ2-5, with TRBD2 identical over 11 bases. Germline V gives CDR1 LGHNA, CDR2 YNFKEQ. The trim removed 4 bases at V and 7 bases at J, leaving 14 bases unmatched. The CDR3 length is 17 residues. The CDR3 spells CASSRSLAGGFGATQYF. As DNA, the CDR3 is TGTGCCAGCAGCCGATCCCTAGCGGGAGGATTCGGTGCGACCCAGTACTTC.

A single count supports this clone. The chain couples TRBV9 to TRBJ2-7; 12 nucleotides line up with TRBD2. V was clipped by 2 bases and J by 4 bases; unmatched bases: 1. There are 14 residues in the CDR3. CDR1 is SGDLS and CDR2 is YYNGEE in the germline V gene. DNA of the CDR3: TGTGCCAGCAGCGTCGGGACTAGCGGGTACGAGCAGTACTTC. This codes for CASSVGTSGYEQYF.

The chain recombines TRBV11-2 with TRBJ2-7; a possible D gene is TRBD2 (6 bases). The CDR3 length is 14 residues. Looked up from germline, CDR1 is SGHAT and CDR2 is FQNNGV. V dropped 2 bases and J dropped 5 bases, with 13 bases sitting between them. The CDR3 sequence: CASSLRTGENEQYF. The CDR3 DNA sequence: TGTGCCAGCAGCTTAAGGACGGGGGAGAACGAGCAGTACTTC.